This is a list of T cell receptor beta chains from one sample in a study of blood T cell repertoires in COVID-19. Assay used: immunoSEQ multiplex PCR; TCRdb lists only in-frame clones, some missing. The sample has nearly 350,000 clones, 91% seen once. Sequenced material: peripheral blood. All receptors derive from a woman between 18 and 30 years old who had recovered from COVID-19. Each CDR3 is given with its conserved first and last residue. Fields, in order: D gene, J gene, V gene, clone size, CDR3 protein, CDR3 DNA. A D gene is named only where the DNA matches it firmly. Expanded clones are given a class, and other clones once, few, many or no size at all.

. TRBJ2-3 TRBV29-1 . CSVNGGTRETDTQYF TGCAGCGTTAACGGCGGGACTCGGGAAACAGATACGCAGTATTTT
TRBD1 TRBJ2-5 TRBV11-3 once CASSPGQAVVETQYF TGTGCCAGCAGCCCCGGACAGGCAGTGGTAGAGACCCAGTACTTC
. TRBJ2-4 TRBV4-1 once CASSQGGTPQGINIQYF TGCGCCAGCAGCCAAGGGGGAACCCCCCAGGGGATTAACATTCAGTACTTC
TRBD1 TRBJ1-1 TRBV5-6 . CASHGQGALNTEAFF TGTGCCAGTCATGGTCAGGGGGCTTTGAACACTGAAGCTTTCTTT
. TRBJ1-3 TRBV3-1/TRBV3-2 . CASSQEIADGNTIYF TGTGCCAGCAGCCAAGAGATAGCTGATGGAAACACCATATATTTT
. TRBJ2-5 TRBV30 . CAWSRGIQETQYF TGTGCCTGGAGTAGAGGCATCCAAGAGACCCAGTACTTC
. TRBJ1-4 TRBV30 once CAWSPSPLRLFF TGTGCCTGGAGTCCCTCCCCGCTCAGACTGTTTTTT
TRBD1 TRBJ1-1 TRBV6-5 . CASSYSGQGGSAFF TGTGCCAGCAGTTACTCGGGACAGGGTGGTTCGGCTTTCTTT
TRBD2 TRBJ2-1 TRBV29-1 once CSAGTSGRDEQFF TGCAGCGCGGGGACTAGCGGGAGAGATGAGCAGTTCTTC
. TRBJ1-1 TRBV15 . CATSRDSGWTTEAFF TGTGCCACCAGCAGAGATAGCGGATGGACCACTGAAGCTTTCTTT
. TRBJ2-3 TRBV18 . CASSPEADTQYF TGTGCCAGCTCCCCAGAGGCAGATACGCAGTATTTT
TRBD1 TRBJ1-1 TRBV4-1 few CASRRAGGNTEAFF TGCGCCAGCAGACGCGCAGGGGGTAACACTGAAGCTTTCTTT
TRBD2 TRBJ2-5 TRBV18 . CASSPGLAGDPQYF TGTGCCAGCTCACCAGGACTAGCGGGAGACCCCCAGTACTTC
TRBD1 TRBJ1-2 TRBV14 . CASSAAGSGGGLYGYTF TGTGCCAGCAGCGCCGCGGGATCAGGGGGCGGTCTGTATGGCTACACCTTC
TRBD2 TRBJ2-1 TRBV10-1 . CASSESSGKGYNEQFF TGCGCCAGCAGTGAGTCGAGCGGGAAGGGTTACAATGAGCAGTTCTTC
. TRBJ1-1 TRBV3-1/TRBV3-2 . CASSPSGHGAFF TGTGCCAGCAGCCCGTCGGGACATGGGGCTTTCTTT
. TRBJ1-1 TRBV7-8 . CASSSRVIDTEAFF TGTGCCAGCAGCTCCAGGGTAATCGACACTGAAGCTTTCTTT
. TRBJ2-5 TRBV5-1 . CASSLSLAETQYF TGCGCCAGCAGCTTGAGCCTAGCAGAGACCCAGTACTTC
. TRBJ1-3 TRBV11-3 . CASSSRVSGNTIYF TGTGCCAGCAGCTCCCGGGTCTCTGGAAACACCATATATTTT
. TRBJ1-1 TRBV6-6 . CASSYPLHPNTEAFF TGTGCCAGCAGTTACCCCTTACACCCGAACACTGAAGCTTTCTTT
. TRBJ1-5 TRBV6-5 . CASSAVQNQPQHF TGTGCCAGTTCCGCAGTTCAAAATCAGCCCCAGCATTTT
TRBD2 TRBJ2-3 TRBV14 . CASSQLAGAADTQYF TGTGCCAGCAGCCAACTAGCGGGAGCGGCGGATACGCAGTATTTT
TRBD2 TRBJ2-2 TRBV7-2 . CASRQRGPMNTGELFF TGTGCCAGCAGACAGCGGGGTCCCATGAACACCGGGGAGCTGTTTTTT
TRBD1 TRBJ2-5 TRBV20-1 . CSASPSTGTGNGETQYF TGCAGTGCTAGTCCCTCCACCGGGACAGGGAATGGAGAGACCCAGTACTTC
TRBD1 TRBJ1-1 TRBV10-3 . CAISDRGSGTEAFF TGTGCCATCAGCGACAGGGGATCGGGCACTGAAGCTTTCTTT
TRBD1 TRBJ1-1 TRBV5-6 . CASSEGQGRRTEAFF TGTGCCAGCAGCGAAGGACAGGGTCGAAGGACTGAAGCTTTCTTT
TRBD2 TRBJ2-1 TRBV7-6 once CASSSRGGSGVAAGGSYNEQFF TGTGCCAGCAGCTCCAGGGGCGGGTCTGGGGTCGCAGCGGGAGGGAGTTACAATGAGCAGTTCTTC
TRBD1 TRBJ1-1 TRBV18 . CASSQGQDYTEAFF TGTGCCAGCTCTCAGGGACAGGACTACACTGAAGCTTTCTTT
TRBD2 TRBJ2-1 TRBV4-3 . CASSQDLSGSLAEQFF TGCGCCAGCAGCCAAGATTTAAGCGGGAGTTTGGCTGAGCAGTTCTTC
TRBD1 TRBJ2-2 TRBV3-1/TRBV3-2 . CASSQEGTGVDTGELFF TGTGCCAGCAGCCAAGAGGGGACAGGGGTCGACACCGGGGAGCTGTTTTTT
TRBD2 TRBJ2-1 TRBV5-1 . CASSLVFGSGSWMKYNEQFF TGCGCCAGCAGCTTGGTGTTTGGTAGCGGGAGTTGGATGAAGTACAATGAGCAGTTCTTC
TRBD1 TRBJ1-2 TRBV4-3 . CASSPRTGRNYGYTF TGCGCCAGCAGCCCTCGGACAGGGAGGAACTATGGCTACACCTTC
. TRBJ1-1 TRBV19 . CASSMERLGRQAFF TGTGCCAGTAGTATGGAAAGACTAGGGCGGCAAGCTTTCTTT
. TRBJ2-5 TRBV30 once CAWSSRGGRGTQYF TGTGCCTGGAGTTCCCGCGGGGGCCGGGGGACCCAGTACTTC
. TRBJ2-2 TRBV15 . CATSRVGGGTGELFF TGTGCCACCAGCAGAGTAGGGGGGGGCACCGGGGAGCTGTTTTTT
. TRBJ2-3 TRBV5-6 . CASSFLGGTDTQYF TGTGCCAGCAGCTTCCTAGGAGGCACAGATACGCAGTATTTT
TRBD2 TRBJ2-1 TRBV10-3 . CAIGGSGSSYNEQFF TGTGCCATCGGGGGTAGCGGGAGCTCCTACAATGAGCAGTTCTTC
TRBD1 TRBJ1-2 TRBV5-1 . CASSPGQGAVDGYTF TGCGCCAGCAGCCCCGGACAGGGGGCAGTAGATGGCTACACCTTC
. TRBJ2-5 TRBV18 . CASSREETQYF TGTGCCAGCTCGCGTGAAGAGACCCAGTACTTC
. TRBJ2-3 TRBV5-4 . CASSYRHGSDTQYF TGTGCCAGCAGCTACCGACACGGATCAGATACGCAGTATTTT
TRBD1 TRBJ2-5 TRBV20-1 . CSASRQGPRETQYF TGCAGTGCTAGTCGACAGGGGCCAAGAGAGACCCAGTACTTC
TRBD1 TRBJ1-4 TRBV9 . CASSARDRAGEKLFF TGTGCCAGCAGCGCGAGGGACAGGGCGGGTGAAAAACTGTTTTTT
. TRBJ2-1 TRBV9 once CASSVAIHEQFF TGTGCCAGCAGCGTAGCTATCCATGAGCAGTTCTTC